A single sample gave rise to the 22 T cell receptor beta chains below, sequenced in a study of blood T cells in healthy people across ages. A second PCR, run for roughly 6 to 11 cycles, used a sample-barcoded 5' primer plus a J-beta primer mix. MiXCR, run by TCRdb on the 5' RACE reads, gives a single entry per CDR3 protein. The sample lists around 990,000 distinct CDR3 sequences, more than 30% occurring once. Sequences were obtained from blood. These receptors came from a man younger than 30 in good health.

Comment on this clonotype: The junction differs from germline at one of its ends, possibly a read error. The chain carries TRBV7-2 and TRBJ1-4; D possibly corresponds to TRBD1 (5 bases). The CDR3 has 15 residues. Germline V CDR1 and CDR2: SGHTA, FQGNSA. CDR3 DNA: TGTGCCAGCAGCTTGAGGGGACGGAGTAATGAAAAGCTGTTTTTT. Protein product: CASSLRGRSNEKLFF.

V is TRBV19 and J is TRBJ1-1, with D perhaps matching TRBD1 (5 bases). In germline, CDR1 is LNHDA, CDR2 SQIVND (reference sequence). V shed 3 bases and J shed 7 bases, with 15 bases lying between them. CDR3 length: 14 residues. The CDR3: CASSMSQGWSEAFF. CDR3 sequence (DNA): TGTGCCAGTAGTATGTCGCAGGGCTGGAGTGAAGCTTTCTTT.

CDR3 DNA: TGTGCCAGCAGCGTAGTAGGTAGCTACAATGAGCAGTTCTTC. Translated: CASSVVGSYNEQFF. The V gene is TRBV9, the J gene TRBJ2-1; D is uncertain. CDR3 size: 14 residues. In germline, CDR1 is SGDLS, CDR2 YYNGEE. Trimming cost V 0 bases and J 3 bases, with 7 bases left between them.

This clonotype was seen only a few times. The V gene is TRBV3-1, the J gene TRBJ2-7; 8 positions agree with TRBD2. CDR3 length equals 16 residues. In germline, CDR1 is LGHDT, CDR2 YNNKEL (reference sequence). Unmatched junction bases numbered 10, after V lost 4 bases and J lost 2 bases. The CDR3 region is CASSRIGGAKTYEQYF. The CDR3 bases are TGTGCCAGCAGCCGGATCGGGGGGGCCAAAACCTACGAGCAGTACTTC.

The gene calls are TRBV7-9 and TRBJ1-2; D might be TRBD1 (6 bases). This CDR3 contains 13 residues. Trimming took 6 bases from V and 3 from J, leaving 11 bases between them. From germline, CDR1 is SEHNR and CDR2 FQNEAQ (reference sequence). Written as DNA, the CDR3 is TGTGCCAGCAGTCGAGGACAGCACTATGGCTACACCTTC. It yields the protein CASSRGQHYGYTF.

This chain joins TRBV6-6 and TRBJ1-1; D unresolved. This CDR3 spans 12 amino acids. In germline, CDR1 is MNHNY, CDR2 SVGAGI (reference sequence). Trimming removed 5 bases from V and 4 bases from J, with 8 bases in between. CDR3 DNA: TGTGCCAGCAGTCACGGCCGCACTGAAGCTTTCTTT. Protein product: CASSHGRTEAFF.

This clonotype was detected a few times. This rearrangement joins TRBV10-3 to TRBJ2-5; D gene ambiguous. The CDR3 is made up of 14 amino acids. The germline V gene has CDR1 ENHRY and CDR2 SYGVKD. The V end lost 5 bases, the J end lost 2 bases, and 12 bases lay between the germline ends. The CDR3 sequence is CAISYDSPQETQYF. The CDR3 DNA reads TGTGCCATCAGTTACGACTCCCCTCAAGAGACCCAGTACTTC.

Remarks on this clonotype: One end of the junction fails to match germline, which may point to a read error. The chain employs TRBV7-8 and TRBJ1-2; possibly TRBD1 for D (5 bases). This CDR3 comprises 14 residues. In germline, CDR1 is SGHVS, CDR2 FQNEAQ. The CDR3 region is CASSSREGPHGYTF. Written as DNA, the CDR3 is TGCGCCAGCAGCTCGCGTGAGGGGCCCCATGGCTACACCTTC.

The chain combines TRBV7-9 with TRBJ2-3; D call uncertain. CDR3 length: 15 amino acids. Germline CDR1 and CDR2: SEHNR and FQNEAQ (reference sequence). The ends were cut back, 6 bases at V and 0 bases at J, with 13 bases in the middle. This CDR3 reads CASRGFASSTDTQYF. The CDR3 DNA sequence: TGTGCCAGCAGGGGATTCGCTTCGAGCACAGATACGCAGTATTTT.

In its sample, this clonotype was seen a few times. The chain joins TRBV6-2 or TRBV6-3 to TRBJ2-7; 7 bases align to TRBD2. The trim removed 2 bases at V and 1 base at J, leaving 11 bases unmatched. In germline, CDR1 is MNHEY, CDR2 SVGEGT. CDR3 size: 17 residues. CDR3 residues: CASSYLESAGVSYEQYF. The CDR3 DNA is TGTGCCAGCAGTTACCTCGAGTCCGCGGGGGTTTCCTACGAGCAGTACTTC.

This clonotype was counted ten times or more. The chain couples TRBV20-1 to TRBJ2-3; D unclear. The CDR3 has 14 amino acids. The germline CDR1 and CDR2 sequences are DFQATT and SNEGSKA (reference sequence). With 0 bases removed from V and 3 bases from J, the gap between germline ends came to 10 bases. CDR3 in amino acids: CSARDLAATDTQYF. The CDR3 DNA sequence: TGCAGTGCTAGAGATCTCGCAGCGACAGATACGCAGTATTTT.

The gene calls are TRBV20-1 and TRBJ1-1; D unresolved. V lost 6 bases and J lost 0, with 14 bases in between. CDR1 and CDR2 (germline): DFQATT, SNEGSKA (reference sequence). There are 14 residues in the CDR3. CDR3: CSAPRVGMNTEAFF. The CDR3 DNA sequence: TGCAGTGCCCCGCGGGTGGGGATGAACACTGAAGCTTTCTTT.

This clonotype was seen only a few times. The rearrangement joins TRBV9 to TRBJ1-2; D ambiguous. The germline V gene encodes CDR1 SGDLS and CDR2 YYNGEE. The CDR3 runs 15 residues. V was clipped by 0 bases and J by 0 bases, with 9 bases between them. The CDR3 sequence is CASSVAADPNYGYTF. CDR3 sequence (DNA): TGTGCCAGCAGCGTAGCCGCAGACCCTAACTATGGCTACACCTTC.

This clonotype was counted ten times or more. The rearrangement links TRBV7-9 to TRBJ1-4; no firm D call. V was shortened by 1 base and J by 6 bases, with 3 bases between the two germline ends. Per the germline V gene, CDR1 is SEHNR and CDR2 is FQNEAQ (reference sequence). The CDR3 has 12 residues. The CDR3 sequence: CASSLGDEKLFF. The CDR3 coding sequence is TGTGCCAGCAGCTTAGGGGATGAAAAACTGTTTTTT.

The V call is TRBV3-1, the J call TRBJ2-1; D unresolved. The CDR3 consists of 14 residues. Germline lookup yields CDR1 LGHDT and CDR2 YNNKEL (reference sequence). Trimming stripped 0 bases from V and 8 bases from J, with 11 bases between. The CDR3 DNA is TGTGCCAGCAGCCAAGATGCAGTCTTGTATGAGCAGTTCTTC. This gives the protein CASSQDAVLYEQFF.

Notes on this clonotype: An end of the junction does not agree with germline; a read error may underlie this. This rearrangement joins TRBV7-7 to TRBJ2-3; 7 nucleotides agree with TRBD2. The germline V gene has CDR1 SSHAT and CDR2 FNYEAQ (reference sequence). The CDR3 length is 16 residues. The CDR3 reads CASSRGGGVGTDTQYF. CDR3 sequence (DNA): TGTGCTAGCAGCAGAGGTGGGGGGGTCGGCACAGATACGCAGTATTTT.

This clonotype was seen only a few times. The CDR3 protein is CASSPVQGRNTEAFF. CDR3 DNA sequence: TGCGCCAGCAGCCCAGTGCAGGGAAGGAACACTGAAGCTTTCTTT. This sequence joins TRBV4-3 and TRBJ1-1; D might be TRBD1 (5 bases). The CDR3 totals 15 residues. The ends were cut back, 4 bases at V and 1 base at J, with 13 bases in the middle. Germline CDR1 is LGHNA and CDR2 is YSLEER.

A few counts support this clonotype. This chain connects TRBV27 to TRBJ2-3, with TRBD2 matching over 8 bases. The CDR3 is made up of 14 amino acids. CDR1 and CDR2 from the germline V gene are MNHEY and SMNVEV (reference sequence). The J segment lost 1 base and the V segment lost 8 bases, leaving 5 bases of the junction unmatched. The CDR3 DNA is TGTGCCAGCCAATCGCGGGGGGGCACAGATACGCAGTATTTT. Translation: CASQSRGGTDTQYF.

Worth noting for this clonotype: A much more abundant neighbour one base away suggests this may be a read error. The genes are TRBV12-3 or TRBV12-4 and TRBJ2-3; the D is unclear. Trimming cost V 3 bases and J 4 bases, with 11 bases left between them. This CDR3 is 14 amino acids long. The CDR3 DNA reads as TGTGCCAGCAGTTTCGGCCAGCTCGCAGATACGCAGTATTTT. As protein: CASSFGQLADTQYF.

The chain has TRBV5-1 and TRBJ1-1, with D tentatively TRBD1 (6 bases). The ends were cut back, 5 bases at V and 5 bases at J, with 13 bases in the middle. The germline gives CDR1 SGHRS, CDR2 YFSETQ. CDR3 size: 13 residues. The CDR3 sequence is CASRNRVDTEAFF. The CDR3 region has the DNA TGCGCCAGCAGAAACAGGGTGGATACTGAAGCTTTCTTT.

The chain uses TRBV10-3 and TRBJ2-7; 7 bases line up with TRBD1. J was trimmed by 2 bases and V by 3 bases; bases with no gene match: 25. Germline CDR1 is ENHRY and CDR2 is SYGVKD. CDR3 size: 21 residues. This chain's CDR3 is CAISDPSGQSLNRGKTYEQYF. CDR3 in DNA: TGTGCCATCAGTGATCCTTCGGGACAGTCCCTCAATAGGGGAAAGACCTACGAGCAGTACTTC.

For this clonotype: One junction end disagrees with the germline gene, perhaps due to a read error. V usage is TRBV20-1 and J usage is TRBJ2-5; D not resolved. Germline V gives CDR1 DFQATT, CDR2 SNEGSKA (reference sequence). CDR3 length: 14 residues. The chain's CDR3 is CSAGEGRGQETQYF. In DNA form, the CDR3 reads TGCAGTGCTGGAGAAGGCAGAGGTCAAGAGACCCAGTACTTC.